Listed here are 24 T cell receptor beta chains from one sample, sequenced in a study of tumor-infiltrating lymphocytes in primary liver carcinoma. The researchers obtained blood RNA from unsorted whole blood and also extracted germline DNA. TCR beta cDNA was reverse-transcribed from about 550 ng of total RNA. The reaction used a constant-region primer and ProtoScript II reverse transcriptase. Employing slightly modified ARM-PCR, three nested multiplex PCR rounds were run, and these gave rise to the TCR beta libraries. The opening two PCR rounds, nine to eleven cycles each, paired TRBV1-TRBV30 forward primers with a C-beta reverse primer. TCRdb called the multiplex PCR reads again in MiXCR, with one record for every CDR3 protein. The sample gives about 200,000 distinct CDR3 sequences, almost 65% of which show up once; approximately 6.5% is in the top ten. Sequencing was carried out using peripheral blood. These receptors were collected from a woman aged 55-70 years with primary liver carcinoma and hepatitis B virus infection.

This clonotype has at least ten counts. CDR3 sequence: CASSQTGTGAYEQYF. The CDR3 DNA reads TGTGCCAGCAGTCAAACCGGGACAGGCGCCTACGAGCAGTACTTC. The chain uses TRBV28 and TRBJ2-7, with 8 positions matching TRBD1. J gave up 2 bases and V 5 bases, and 8 bases lay outside the gene matches. Germline assignment: CDR1 MDHEN and CDR2 SYDVKM. The CDR3 length is 15 residues. The full variable domain, in which reference TRBV28 and TRBJ2-7 provide the parts outside the CDR3, is DVKVTQSSRYLVKRTGEKVFLECVQDMDHENMFWYRQDPGLGLRLIYFSYDVKMKEKGDIPEGYSVSREKKERFSLILESASTNQTSMYLCASSQTGTGAYEQYFGPGTRLTVT.

V is TRBV7-9 and J is TRBJ2-1; 13 bases line up with TRBD2. In germline, CDR1 is SEHNR, CDR2 FQNEAQ (reference sequence). CDR3 length: 15 amino acids. J was trimmed by 7 bases and V by 5 bases; bases with no gene match: 5. The CDR3 region has the DNA TGTGCCAGCAGCACCGGACTAGCGGGAGTAAATGAGCAGTTCTTC. Residues: CASSTGLAGVNEQFF.

The rearrangement uses TRBV25-1 and TRBJ2-3; TRBD2 matches at 13 bases. The CDR3 has 17 residues. The germline V gene has CDR1 MGHDK and CDR2 SYGVNS. V shed 2 bases, J shed 2 bases, and the junction held 4 bases outside the gene matches. The CDR3 region is CASSEGTSGRATDTQYF. The CDR3, as DNA: TGTGCCAGCAGTGAAGGAACTAGCGGGAGGGCCACAGATACGCAGTATTTT.

With regard to this clonotype: One end of the junction does not line up with germline, which may come from a read error. The rearrangement links TRBV11-2 to TRBJ2-1, with 9 positions matching TRBD2. The germline V gene encodes CDR1 SGHAT and CDR2 FQNNGV. The CDR3 is 19 residues long. CDR3 in DNA: TGTGCCAGCAGCCCATTTTCGGGGGCAGCGGGAGGTCCTTTTAGTGAGCAGTCCTTC. Translating it yields CASSPFSGAAGGPFSEQSF.

In this sample, this clonotype turned up many times. The chain combines TRBV13 with TRBJ2-4; D may be TRBD1 (6 bases). CDR1 is PRHDT and CDR2 is FYEKMQ in the germline V gene (reference sequence). Trimming removed 5 bases from V and 0 bases from J, with 17 bases in between. The CDR3 sequence is 17 residues long. DNA of the CDR3: TGTGCCAGCAGCCGGGGACAACCATCACTAGCCAAAAACATTCAGTACTTC. Its protein product is CASSRGQPSLAKNIQYF.

As regards this clonotype: A read error may produce the germline difference seen at one junction end. The gene calls are TRBV5-5 and TRBJ2-6, with D perhaps TRBD2 (8 bases). The CDR3 extends over 19 amino acids. Germline assignment: CDR1 SGHKS and CDR2 YYEKEE (reference sequence). For the CDR3, the DNA is TGTGCTAGCAGCCCGGGACAGTTCTGGACTAGCTCTGGAGCCAAAGTCCTGACTTTC. Protein product: CASSPGQFWTSSGAKVLTF.

Remarks on this clonotype: Germline is not matched at one junction end, which may reflect a read error. The J gene is TRBJ2-7, the V gene TRBV11-1; D possibly corresponds to TRBD2 (6 bases). The CDR3 extends over 14 amino acids. Germline assignment: CDR1 SGHAT and CDR2 FQDESV (reference sequence). CDR3 bases: TGTGCCGGCAATCTCGGCGGGACCCTCTACGATCAGTACTTC. Amino acids: CAGNLGGTLYDQYF.

V and J are TRBV6-5 and TRBJ2-7; unclear D gene. The CDR3 consists of 15 residues. The V end lost 0 bases, the J end lost 5 bases, and 14 bases lay between the germline ends. Germline CDR1 and CDR2: MNHEY and SVGAGI. The CDR3 sequence is CASSYSVQHYHEQYF. DNA for the CDR3: TGTGCCAGCAGTTACTCGGTCCAACATTACCACGAGCAGTACTTC.

With respect to this clonotype: The junction departs from the called germline gene at one end, perhaps through a read error. The chain recombines TRBV11-2 with TRBJ2-3; 13 positions match TRBD2. Germline V gene lookup returns CDR1 SGHAT and CDR2 FQNNGV. There are 17 residues in the CDR3. This CDR3 is CASSLDGLAGEYDTQYF. The CDR3 region has the DNA TGCGCCAGCAGCTTAGACGGACTAGCGGGAGAGTATGATACGCAGTATTTT.

This clonotype was observed a single time. A much larger clone differs by one base, so this may be a read error. The rearrangement links TRBV29-1 to TRBJ2-1; 11 bases agree with TRBD2. Germline CDR1 reads SQVTM; CDR2 reads ANQGSEA. This CDR3 has 17 residues. This chain's CDR3 is CSVDYTSGSFAYNEQLF. For the CDR3, the DNA is TGCAGCGTTGATTATACTAGCGGGAGTTTTGCCTACAATGAGCAGCTCTTC.

This clonotype was detected many times. This CDR3 reads CASSQEATGVANEQFF. The DNA of the CDR3 is TGCGCCAGCAGCCAAGAAGCCACAGGGGTTGCCAATGAGCAGTTCTTC. The chain recombines TRBV4-1 with TRBJ2-1, with 7 bases fitting TRBD1. Germline trimming cut 0 bases from V and 6 bases from J; bases unmatched to any gene: 8. Germline CDR1 is MGHRA and CDR2 is YSYEKL. This CDR3 spans 16 amino acids.

This clonotype was recorded many times. The chain uses TRBV12-3 or TRBV12-4 and TRBJ2-7; 12 bases align to TRBD2. V was clipped by 6 bases and J by 4 bases; unmatched bases: 4. The CDR3 length is 14 residues. CDR3 loop: CASSRGTSGYEQYF. CDR3 sequence (DNA): TGTGCCAGCAGCCGTGGGACTAGCGGGTACGAGCAGTACTTC.

This clonotype was seen at least ten times. The chain joins TRBV4-2 to TRBJ2-1, with TRBD2 matching 10 bases. Germline trimming cut 1 base from V and 6 bases from J; bases unmatched to any gene: 3. The CDR3 extends over 15 amino acids. Looked up from germline, CDR1 is LGHNA and CDR2 is YNFKEQ. This chain's CDR3 is CASSQGGLATNEQFF. CDR3 nucleotide sequence: TGTGCCAGCAGCCAAGGGGGACTAGCGACCAATGAGCAGTTCTTC.

The chain is built from TRBV30 and TRBJ1-1; a possible D gene is TRBD1 (6 bases). This CDR3 spans 13 amino acids. Germline V CDR1 and CDR2: GTSNPN, SVGIG (reference sequence). The V end lost 4 bases, the J end lost 5 bases, and 14 bases lay between the germline ends. The CDR3: CAWIAQGRTEAFF. The CDR3 DNA reads TGTGCCTGGATTGCTCAGGGGCGTACTGAAGCTTTCTTT.

Of note for this clonotype: A single base separates this from a much larger clone, so it may be a read error. Here the CDR3 omits its conserved ending phenylalanine or tryptophan, so a read error is the likely source. The rearrangement links TRBV29-1 to TRBJ2-2; 13 bases agree with TRBD2. From germline, CDR1 is SQVTM and CDR2 ANQGSEA. V dropped 6 bases and J dropped 3; count of bases not matched to a gene: 7. This CDR3 is 16 amino acids long. The CDR3: CSVRTSGRADTGELFL. In DNA form, the CDR3 reads TGCAGCGTAAGAACTAGCGGGAGGGCGGACACCGGGGAGCTGTTTTTA.

The chain carries TRBV28 and TRBJ2-2; possible D gene TRBD2, 5 bases. Germline values: CDR1 MDHEN, CDR2 SYDVKM. V was pared by 6 bases and J by 3 bases, with 14 bases between. The CDR3 is made up of 15 amino acids. CDR3 in amino acids: CASSLGNPDTGELFF. The CDR3 DNA follows: TGTGCCAGCAGCCTCGGGAATCCGGACACCGGGGAGCTGTTTTTT.

As concerns this clonotype: A read error may be the cause here, since a much bigger clone is one base away. The genes are TRBV12-3 or TRBV12-4 and TRBJ1-2; D perhaps matches TRBD1 (6 bases). CDR3 length equals 13 residues. CDR3 in DNA: TGTGTCAGCACCATTACAGGGTTCTATGGCTACACCTTC. This sequence encodes CVSTITGFYGYTF.

The chain employs TRBV12-5 and TRBJ2-5, with TRBD1 matching 7 bases. Trimming removed 1 base from V and 4 bases from J; junction bases left unmatched: 6. Germline V gene data show CDR1 as LGHNT and CDR2 as FRNRAP. The CDR3 extends over 15 amino acids. The CDR3 nucleotides are TGTGCTAGTGGTTTGGGATTCAGGGGGATAGAGACCCAGTACTTC. This encodes CASGLGFRGIETQYF.

In regard to this clonotype: Relative to the germline gene, one junction end is altered; a read error may explain this. The rearrangement links TRBV28 to TRBJ2-5, with D possibly being TRBD1 (6 bases). Germline CDR1 and CDR2: MDHEN and SYDVKM. The CDR3 runs to 15 residues. The CDR3 nucleotides are TGTGCCAGTAGTTTACTGAGGTCCAGGGGCGAGACCCAGTACTTC. It specifies CASSLLRSRGETQYF.

This clonotype was detected only once. No conserved phenylalanine or tryptophan ends this CDR3, so it is likely a read error. The genes are TRBV11-2 and TRBJ2-1; D is ambiguous. Germline CDR1 SGHAT, CDR2 FQNNGV. Trimming stripped 5 bases from V and 12 bases from J, with 14 bases between. The CDR3 sequence is 12 residues long. Written as DNA, the CDR3 is TGTGCCAGCAGCCCCGACTCGGTGGGGCAGTTCCCC. Translated: CASSPDSVGQFP.

On this clonotype: A read error may be the cause here, since a much bigger clone is one base away. This chain joins TRBV4-2 and TRBJ2-2; D may be TRBD1 or TRBD2 (6 bases each). Germline CDR1 is LGHNA and CDR2 is YNFKEQ. The CDR3 length is 17 residues. The CDR3 bases are TGTGCCAGCAGCCCACGGAGTGGAGGGGGGTCCCCCGGGGAGCGGTTTTTT. As protein: CASSPRSGGGSPGERFF.

As for this clonotype: Given a much more abundant clone one base away, this may be a read error. This chain uses TRBV12-3 or TRBV12-4 with TRBJ2-2; D is possibly TRBD2 (6 bases). The CDR3 is made up of 16 amino acids. CDR3: CASSLLGTQNTGEMFF. As DNA, the CDR3 is TGTGCCAGCAGTTTGTTAGGGACTCAAAACACCGGGGAGATGTTTTTT.

The chain is built from TRBV6-2 or TRBV6-3 and TRBJ2-7, with D tentatively TRBD1 (7 bases). The J call is doubtful: the DNA matches TRBJ2-1 better. Germline CDR1 MNHEY, CDR2 SVGEGT. CDR3 length: 15 amino acids. CDR3 DNA sequence: TGTGCCAGCGGTTCAGGGGGGAGACCAAACTACGAGCAGTTCTTC. Protein product: CASGSGGRPNYEQFF.

The V gene is TRBV6-6, the J gene TRBJ1-1, with 9 nucleotides matching TRBD1. Trimming took 2 bases from V and 4 from J; bases not matched to a gene: 11. CDR3 length equals 17 residues. Germline values: CDR1 MNHNY, CDR2 SVGAGI (reference sequence). The CDR3 sequence is CASSYLGTGSRGTEAFF. The CDR3 bases are TGTGCCAGCAGTTACCTGGGGACAGGGTCTCGGGGCACTGAAGCTTTCTTT.